This T cell receptor beta chain was identified during a study of blood T cell repertoires in COVID-19. In germline, CDR1 is SGHTA, CDR2 FQGNSA. With 5 bases clipped from V and 3 bases from J, the junction kept 5 bases outside the gene matches. This CDR3 has 14 amino acids. The protocol was immunoSEQ multiplex PCR, while the TCRdb copy is restricted to in-frame clones and leaves out a portion. The data contain around 270,000 clones, less than 90% of them singletons. The J gene is TRBJ2-5, the V gene TRBV7-2; 8 bases agree with TRBD2. What was sequenced was peripheral blood. The origin of this receptor is a man aged 60-69 years with acute or convalescent COVID-19. CDR3 nucleotides: TGTGCCAGCAGCGCCCGTAGCGGGGAAGAGACCCAGTACTTC. Translating gives CASSARSGEETQYF. Using reference TRBV7-2 and TRBJ2-5 for the parts outside the CDR3, the full variable domain is GAGVSQSPSNKVTEKGKDVELRCDPISGHTALYWYRQSLGQGLEFLIYFQGNSAPDKSGLPSDRFSAERTGGSVSTLTIQRTQQEDSAVYLCASSARSGEETQYFGPGTRLLVL.